These 10 T cell receptor beta chains originate from one sample sequenced in a study of blood T cell repertoires in COVID-19. TCRdb's copy holds only in-frame clones and misses some; the assay was immunoSEQ multiplex PCR. The sample has 210,000 or so clones, almost 85% seen once. Input material: peripheral blood. These receptors came from a woman in her 70s with active or convalescent COVID-19.

The chain links TRBV28 to TRBJ2-7, with D possibly being TRBD2 (5 bases). The length of the CDR3 is 13 residues. CDR1 is MDHEN and CDR2 is SYDVKM in the germline V gene. V was shortened by 6 bases and J by 5 bases, with 14 bases between the two germline ends. The CDR3 DNA reads TGTGCCAGCAGGGTAGCGACAATCCACGAGCAGTACTTC. Its protein product is CASRVATIHEQYF.

This chain links TRBV29-1 with TRBJ2-7; tentatively, D is TRBD1 (5 bases). V was clipped by 4 bases and J by 9 bases, with 22 bases between them. The CDR3 totals 14 residues. Germline V gene lookup returns CDR1 SQVTM and CDR2 ANQGSEA. The CDR3 here is CSVGASGQGWAQYF. Written as DNA, the CDR3 is TGCAGCGTTGGAGCGTCAGGGCAGGGATGGGCGCAGTACTTC.

This rearrangement joins TRBV3-1 (or the pseudogene TRBV3-2) to TRBJ2-7; 7 bases match TRBD2. This CDR3 is built from 16 residues. V lost 1 base, J lost 0 bases, and 6 bases stayed unmatched. Germline assignment: CDR1 LGHDT and CDR2 YNNKEL (reference sequence). CDR3 region: CASSQGGGSTSYEQYF. DNA for the CDR3: TGTGCCAGCAGCCAAGGAGGCGGGAGTACCTCCTACGAGCAGTACTTC.

The chain uses TRBV2 and TRBJ1-1; no firm D call. The germline V and J ends were trimmed by 5 bases and 0 bases, with 10 bases remaining between them. Germline CDR1 reads SNHLY; CDR2 reads FYNNEI. This CDR3 region has 14 residues. The CDR3 reads CASSLRQMNTEAFF. In DNA, the CDR3 is TGTGCCAGCAGTCTCAGGCAAATGAACACTGAAGCTTTCTTT.

This clone has just one count. V usage is TRBV5-4 and J usage is TRBJ2-1, with TRBD2 matching 9 bases. Germline CDR1 and CDR2: SGHNT and YYREEE (reference sequence). Trimming removed 3 bases from V and 5 bases from J; junction bases left unmatched: 12. This CDR3 spans 17 amino acids. The CDR3: CASSSPTSGLLDNEQFF. The CDR3 nucleotides read TGTGCCAGCAGCTCGCCGACTAGCGGCTTACTCGACAATGAGCAGTTCTTC.

The chain is built from TRBV2 and TRBJ2-1, with no clear D. The CDR3 length is 12 residues. V lost 2 bases and J 9 bases, leaving 8 bases between the germline ends. Germline V gene lookup returns CDR1 SNHLY and CDR2 FYNNEI. For the CDR3, the DNA is TGTGCCAGCAGTGAAAATTCCAGTGAGCAGTTCTTC. Translation gives CASSENSSEQFF.

The chain recombines TRBV27 with TRBJ1-5, with a weak D call TRBD1 (5 bases). CDR1 is MNHEY, CDR2 SMNVEV, per germline (reference sequence). The CDR3 is made up of 19 amino acids. V lost 2 bases, J lost 4 bases, and 24 bases lay in between. In nucleotides, the CDR3 is TGTGCCAGCAGTTTAAGGGGAGGGCCCTCTTTGGGGGTTAATCAGCCCCAGCATTTT. This gives the protein CASSLRGGPSLGVNQPQHF.

The chain carries TRBV27 and TRBJ2-1; D may be TRBD2 (5 bases). The V and J ends lost 2 bases and 7 bases respectively, with 9 bases between them. Germline loops: CDR1 MNHEY, CDR2 SMNVEV (reference sequence). The CDR3 has 13 amino acids. CDR3 sequence (DNA): TGTGCCAGCAGTTTAGGGAGACTAAATGAGCAGTTCTTC. Protein sequence: CASSLGRLNEQFF.

The chain uses TRBV9 and TRBJ2-5; 9 bases match TRBD2. The germline CDR1 and CDR2 sequences are SGDLS and YYNGEE. The length of the CDR3 is 17 residues. V lost 4 bases and J lost 2; bases outside the gene matches: 12. The DNA of the CDR3 is TGTGCCAGCAGCCCCCCGGGCGGGAGGGCCGGGCAAGAGACCCAGTACTTC. This translates into CASSPPGGRAGQETQYF.

This clone was observed a single time. The CDR3 region is CASSQNVRPPGNEQFF. CDR3 nucleotide sequence: TGTGCCAGCAGCCAAAACGTCCGCCCTCCGGGCAATGAGCAGTTCTTC. The chain couples TRBV14 to TRBJ2-1, with D hard to call. Germline-derived CDR1 and CDR2 are SGHDN and FVKESK. The CDR3 is 16 residues long. The V and J ends lost 2 bases and 6 bases respectively, with 17 bases between them.